These T cell receptor beta chains were read from a single sample in a study of OX40 agonist ivuxolimab in advanced cancers. Generated by immunoSEQ multiplex PCR, the TCRdb table keeps only in-frame clones and is missing some. Here the sample spans about 46,000 clones, 82% being singletons. Here the sequenced sample was CD4+ or CD8+ T cells sorted from blood, taken in a trial of the OX40 agonist ivuxolimab. All receptors come from an adult with an advanced solid tumor such as melanoma, head and neck, liver or kidney cancer. Each CDR3 is given with its conserved first and last residue. A D gene is named only where the DNA matches it firmly. Where a row states a size, it is once, few, many or the class of an expanded clone; other rows omit it.

NA,TRBJ2-7,once,TRBV30,CAWSMRGGYEQYF,TGTGCCTGGAGTATGAGGGGAGGCTACGAGCAGTACTTC
NA,TRBJ1-1,NA,TRBV19,CASSMAGMNTEAFF,TGTGCCAGTAGTATGGCGGGCATGAACACTGAAGCTTTCTTT
NA,TRBJ1-1,NA,TRBV7-9,CASSLSEGGRTEAFF,TGTGCCAGCAGCTTATCCGAGGGGGGGCGGACTGAAGCTTTCTTT
TRBD2,TRBJ2-1,once,TRBV9,CASTAGDPNNEQFF,TGTGCCAGCACCGCGGGGGACCCAAATAATGAGCAGTTCTTC
TRBD2,TRBJ2-3,NA,TRBV2,CASSRTSGGTDTQYF,TGTGCCAGCAGTCGGACTAGCGGGGGGACAGATACGCAGTATTTT
NA,TRBJ1-5,NA,TRBV30,CAWSARGAPNQPQHF,TGTGCCTGGAGTGCGAGGGGGGCTCCGAATCAGCCCCAGCATTTT
NA,TRBJ2-5,NA,TRBV28,CASSPNLKGRGKRTQYF,TGTGCCAGCAGTCCCAATCTTAAGGGGCGGGGTAAACGGACCCAGTACTTC
NA,TRBJ1-2,NA,TRBV7-9,CASSTETNYGYTF,TGTGCCAGCAGCACTGAAACCAACTATGGCTACACCTTC
NA,TRBJ1-2,NA,TRBV11-2,CASSPQARRGYTF,TGTGCCAGCAGCCCCCAGGCCCGGCGCGGCTACACCTTC
TRBD1,TRBJ2-1,NA,TRBV9,CASSAPGQRNNEQFF,TGTGCCAGCAGCGCCCCGGGACAGAGGAACAATGAGCAGTTCTTC
NA,TRBJ1-1,NA,TRBV18,CASSLNGGENAEALF,TGTGCCAGCTCACTAAATGGGGGCGAGAACGCTGAAGCTCTCTTT
NA,TRBJ2-2,once,TRBV19,CASSWANTGELFF,TGTGCCAGTAGTTGGGCGAACACCGGGGAGCTGTTTTTT
NA,TRBJ2-4,NA,TRBV5-4,CASSLMTGPEDIQYF,TGTGCCAGCAGCTTAATGACGGGCCCGGAGGACATTCAGTACTTC
NA,TRBJ2-7,once,TRBV7-9,CASSYGAQGPHEQYF,TGTGCCAGCAGTTACGGTGCGCAGGGACCCCACGAGCAGTACTTC
TRBD2,TRBJ2-5,NA,TRBV5-4,CASSLVRAGSETQYF,TGTGCCAGCAGCTTGGTGCGAGCGGGGAGTGAGACCCAGTACTTC
NA,TRBJ1-3,NA,TRBV30,CAWSVGGYQTSGNTIYF,TGTGCCTGGAGTGTTGGGGGGTACCAAACCTCTGGAAACACCATATATTTT
NA,TRBJ1-5,NA,TRBV15,CATSRDKGYNQPQHF,TGTGCCACCAGCAGAGATAAGGGTTACAATCAGCCCCAGCATTTT
NA,TRBJ1-1,NA,TRBV5-1,CASKARTYTEAFF,TGCGCCAGTAAGGCGAGGACATACACTGAAGCTTTCTTT
TRBD2,TRBJ2-1,NA,TRBV2,CASKGLAGTEQFF,TGTGCCAGCAAAGGACTAGCGGGGACTGAGCAGTTCTTC
NA,TRBJ1-2,few,TRBV14,CASSPLDRNYGYTF,TGTGCCAGCAGCCCACTAGACAGGAACTATGGCTACACCTTC
NA,TRBJ1-2,few,TRBV6-5,CASTEGVGGYTF,TGTGCCAGCACCGAGGGGGTTGGCGGCTACACCTTC
NA,TRBJ1-2,NA,TRBV4-1,CASSQGVGTSYGYTF,TGCGCCAGCAGCCAAGGGGTAGGGACAAGCTATGGCTACACCTTC
NA,TRBJ1-4,NA,TRBV4-1,CASSQGQLRGKGKLFF,TGCGCCAGCAGCCAAGGGCAGTTGAGAGGGAAAGGAAAACTGTTTTTT
NA,TRBJ2-7,NA,TRBV6-5,CASSYGEEGAYEQYF,TGTGCCAGCAGTTACGGGGAGGAGGGGGCCTACGAGCAGTACTTC
NA,TRBJ1-2,NA,TRBV27,CASRTGGTNYGYTF,TGTGCCAGCAGGACAGGTGGGACTAACTATGGCTACACCTTC
TRBD1,TRBJ2-1,once,TRBV6-6,CASSPRDRTFEQFF,TGTGCCAGCAGTCCCCGGGACAGGACCTTTGAGCAGTTCTTC
NA,TRBJ1-1,NA,TRBV19,CASSQEGRTRTEAFF,TGTGCCAGTAGCCAGGAGGGCAGGACAAGAACTGAAGCTTTCTTT
TRBD1,TRBJ1-1,NA,TRBV7-9,CASSTTGGTEAFF,TGTGCCAGCAGCACCACAGGGGGCACTGAAGCTTTCTTT
NA,TRBJ1-3,NA,TRBV14,CASSLSNSGNTIYF,TGTGCCAGCAGCCTCAGTAACTCTGGAAACACCATATATTTT